This T cell receptor (beta chain) comes out of a study of blood T cell repertoires in COVID-19. Study-wide background: From the United States, Italy and Spain came samples of acute and convalescent COVID-19. The analysed material was cDNA or gDNA that came from T cells, B-cell-depleted T cells, or PBMCs.

In the original processing: Amplifying reference gene primers gave estimates of nucleated cell counts. TCRdb's copy holds only in-frame clones and misses some; the assay was immunoSEQ multiplex PCR. That table gives V, J and clone size, and the DNA gave D and trimming. The sample holds about 44,000 clones; 80% to 90% are singletons and the top ten take around 44%. Germline V CDR1 and CDR2: LNHDA, SQIVND (reference sequence). The CDR3 covers 15 residues. V shed 1 base, J shed 5 bases, and the junction held 6 bases outside the gene matches. Sequences were obtained from peripheral blood. This clonotype was sampled from a human donor in a cohort sampled during active COVID-19. The chain joins TRBV19 to TRBJ2-3; 7 bases fit TRBD1. CDR3 coding DNA: TGTGCCAGTAGTATAGGACAGGGTCAGAGAGATACGCAGTATTTT. Translated, it gives CASSIGQGQRDTQYF.